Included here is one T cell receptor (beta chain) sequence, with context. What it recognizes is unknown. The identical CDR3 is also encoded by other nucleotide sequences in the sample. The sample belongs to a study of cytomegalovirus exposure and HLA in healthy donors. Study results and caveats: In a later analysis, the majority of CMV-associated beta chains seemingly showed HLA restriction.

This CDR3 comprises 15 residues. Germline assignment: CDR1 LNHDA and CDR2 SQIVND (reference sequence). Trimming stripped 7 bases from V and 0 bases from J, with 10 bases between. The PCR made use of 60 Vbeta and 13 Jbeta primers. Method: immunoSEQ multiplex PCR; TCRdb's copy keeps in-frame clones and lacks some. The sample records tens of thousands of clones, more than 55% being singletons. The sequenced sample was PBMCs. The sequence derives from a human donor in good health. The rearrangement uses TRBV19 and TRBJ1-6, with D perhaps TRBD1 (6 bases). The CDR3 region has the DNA TGTGCCAGTAAGCAGGGGAGCTCCTATAATTCACCCCTCCACTTT. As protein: CASKQGSSYNSPLHF.